These 27 T cell receptor beta chains came from one sample sequenced in a study of CD8+CD57+ T cells in acquired aplastic anemia. Genomic DNA, the template, was used for profiling of the TCR beta VDJ and CDR3. Via MiXCR, TCRdb re-called the reads, giving one row per CDR3 protein. The data hold around 250,000 distinct CDR3 sequences, with approximately 57% observed a single time. The sequencing sample was made of sorted CD4+, CD8+, or CD8+CD57+ T cells (not recorded which) from PBMCs. Receptor source: a human donor with severe aplastic anemia or a healthy control (not recorded which).

At least ten counts were recorded for this clonotype. This rearrangement joins TRBV27 to TRBJ2-7; TRBD1 aligns across 7 bases. The V segment lost 6 bases and the J segment 2 bases; nucleotides outside the gene matches: 4. Per the germline V gene, CDR1 is MNHEY and CDR2 is SMNVEV (reference sequence). CDR3 size: 13 residues. This CDR3 is CASSQGTAYEQYF. The CDR3, as DNA: TGTGCCAGCAGCCAGGGGACAGCCTACGAGCAGTACTTC.

The chain carries TRBV7-2 and TRBJ2-2; D is undetermined. V was clipped by 2 bases and J by 6 bases, with 10 bases between them. The CDR3 loop spans 14 amino acids. Germline V gene data show CDR1 as SGHTA and CDR2 as FQGNSA. CDR3 loop: CASSLLKGSGELFF. The CDR3 bases are TGTGCCAGCAGCTTACTGAAAGGATCCGGGGAGCTGTTTTTT. Variable domain in full (rest from reference TRBV7-2 and TRBJ2-2): GAGVSQSPSNKVTEKGKDVELRCDPISGHTALYWYRQSLGQGLEFLIYFQGNSAPDKSGLPSDRFSAERTGGSVSTLTIQRTQQEDSAVYLCASSLLKGSGELFFGEGSRLTVL.

The CDR3 loop is CAISEKGAGDEKLFF. The CDR3 DNA follows: TGTGCCATCAGTGAGAAGGGTGCGGGAGATGAAAAACTGTTTTTT. This rearrangement joins TRBV10-3 to TRBJ1-4, with no clear D. Germline V gives CDR1 ENHRY, CDR2 SYGVKD. This CDR3 is built from 15 residues. V was shortened by 2 bases and J by 6 bases, with 13 bases between the two germline ends.

Many counts were recorded for this clonotype. V gene TRBV7-8 combines with J gene TRBJ1-5; D unclear. Trimming took 7 bases from V and 8 from J, leaving 12 bases between them. CDR1 is SGHVS and CDR2 is FQNEAQ in the germline V gene. The CDR3 runs to 12 residues. CDR3 bases: TGTGCCAGCACCTCCCCGAAAGAGCCCCAGCATTTT. Amino acid sequence: CASTSPKEPQHF.

Remarks on this clonotype: A read error is likely, as this CDR3 ends without the conserved phenylalanine or tryptophan. The rearrangement links TRBV28 to TRBJ1-6; D remains ambiguous. Germline V CDR1 and CDR2: MDHEN, SYDVKM. The CDR3 contains 15 residues. Trimming removed 2 bases at V and 0 bases at J, with 5 bases between. Here the CDR3 DNA reads TGTGCCAGCAGTTTAGACAACTCCTATAATTCACCCCTCCACCTT. As protein: CASSLDNSYNSPLHL.

This clonotype was recorded many times. This chain uses TRBV6-1 with TRBJ1-2, with a tentative D call TRBD1 (6 bases). V dropped 2 bases and J dropped 4 bases, with 14 bases sitting between them. Germline CDR1 is MNHNS and CDR2 is SASEGT. This CDR3 is 15 amino acids long. CDR3 sequence reads: CASSEKGAGVYGYTF. CDR3 DNA sequence: TGTGCCAGCAGTGAAAAGGGAGCAGGGGTCTATGGCTACACCTTC.

This sequence joins TRBV20-1 and TRBJ2-7, with D possibly TRBD1 on 5 matching bases. V was shortened by 5 bases and J by 2 bases, with 25 bases between the two germline ends. Germline values: CDR1 DFQATT, CDR2 SNEGSKA (reference sequence). CDR3 size: 17 residues. CDR3 in amino acids: CSAHVLQQGMLPYEQYF. In DNA form, the CDR3 reads TGCAGTGCTCACGTTTTACAGCAGGGAATGCTCCCCTACGAGCAGTACTTC.

The rearrangement joins TRBV7-9 to TRBJ2-5; 7 nucleotides line up with TRBD2. Germline V lookup: CDR1 SEHNR, CDR2 FQNEAQ (reference sequence). Trimming at V came to 2 bases and at J to 5 bases, leaving 11 bases not matched to a gene. The CDR3 sequence is 16 residues long. This CDR3 is CASSLTVGGGSETQYF. Written as DNA, the CDR3 is TGTGCCAGCAGCTTAACTGTCGGAGGCGGGAGTGAGACCCAGTACTTC. The variable domain in full, with the rest retrieved from reference TRBV7-9 and TRBJ2-5, is DTGVSQNPRHKITKRGQNVTFRCDPISEHNRLYWYRQTLGQGPEFLTYFQNEAQLEKSRLLSDRFSAERPKGSFSTLEIQRTEQGDSAMYLCASSLTVGGGSETQYFGPGTRLLVL.

This sequence joins TRBV5-1 and TRBJ1-4; 7 nucleotides match TRBD1. V dropped 4 bases and J dropped 5; count of bases not matched to a gene: 5. The germline CDR1 and CDR2 sequences are SGHRS and YFSETQ. CDR3 length: 14 residues. CDR3 bases: TGCGCCAGCAGCAAGGGACAGCAGAATGAAAAACTGTTTTTT. This translates into CASSKGQQNEKLFF.

The V call is TRBV5-1, the J call TRBJ2-7, with D possibly TRBD1 on 6 matching bases. Germline V gene lookup returns CDR1 SGHRS and CDR2 YFSETQ. CDR3 length equals 14 residues. The germline V and J ends were trimmed by 4 bases and 6 bases, with 17 bases remaining between them. The DNA for the CDR3 is TGCGCCAGCAGCCCGGACAGCGCGTCGGGCGAGCAGTACTTC. This sequence encodes CASSPDSASGEQYF.

This clonotype has a count of ten or more. CDR3 nucleotides: TGTGCCAGCAGGCCCACAGGGAACTATGGCTACACCTTC. Translating it yields CASRPTGNYGYTF. The rearrangement uses TRBV6-5 and TRBJ1-2; D is possibly TRBD1 (6 bases). CDR1 is MNHEY, CDR2 SVGAGI, per germline. The germline V and J ends were trimmed by 6 bases and 2 bases, with 10 bases remaining between them. The CDR3 contains 13 residues.

This clonotype was seen a few times. The chain couples TRBV19 to TRBJ2-7; 7 bases agree with TRBD2. J was trimmed by 3 bases and V by 4 bases; bases with no gene match: 9. Germline V CDR1 and CDR2: LNHDA, SQIVND (reference sequence). This CDR3 contains 15 residues. CDR3 coding DNA: TGTGCCAGTAGTAGTCGGGAGGCGGTGGGCTACGAGCAGTACTTC. Protein sequence: CASSSREAVGYEQYF.

The gene calls are TRBV12-3 or TRBV12-4 and TRBJ2-7; tentative D call: TRBD2 (6 bases). The CDR3 is made up of 12 amino acids. The V end lost 5 bases, the J end lost 6 bases, and 11 bases lay between the germline ends. The CDR3 nucleotides are TGTGCCAGCAGTGAGGGGACTCTCGAGCAGTACTTC. This sequence encodes CASSEGTLEQYF.

A remark on this clonotype: Its ends do not fully match the called genes, so a read error is possible. The chain joins TRBV11-2 to TRBJ1-1; D call uncertain. This CDR3 has 15 residues. The germline V gene has CDR1 SGHAT and CDR2 FQNNGV. The CDR3 here is CASSLGARRNTEALF. CDR3 nucleotides: TGTGCCAGCAGCTTAGGGGCCCGACGGAACACTGAAGCTCTCTTT.

This clonotype was seen a few times. V is TRBV12-3 or TRBV12-4 and J is TRBJ2-3; D is uncertain. V was pared by 6 bases and J by 3 bases, with 10 bases between. The CDR3 sequence is 13 residues long. The DNA of the CDR3 is TGTGCCAGCAGGTGGGTCGGGACAGATACGCAGTATTTT. Protein sequence: CASRWVGTDTQYF.

This clonotype has only one observation. The V and J genes are TRBV20-1 and TRBJ1-5, with unresolved D. V was clipped by 4 bases and J by 6 bases, with 7 bases between them. The CDR3 extends over 11 amino acids. Germline V gives CDR1 DFQATT, CDR2 SNEGSKA (reference sequence). The CDR3 nucleotides read TGCAGTGCTACTCTATCTCAGCCCCAGCATTTT. Protein sequence: CSATLSQPQHF.

The V gene is TRBV19, the J gene TRBJ2-1; the D is unclear. This CDR3 contains 18 residues. Trimming stripped 5 bases from V and 4 bases from J, with 24 bases between. Germline V gene sequence: CDR1 LNHDA, CDR2 SQIVND (reference sequence). The CDR3 is CASSASIGLVGIYNEQFF. The CDR3, as DNA: TGTGCCAGTAGTGCGTCGATCGGGCTAGTCGGAATTTACAATGAGCAGTTCTTC.

V and J are TRBV7-2 and TRBJ1-2; the D gene is possibly TRBD1 (5 bases). The germline V gene has CDR1 SGHTA and CDR2 FQGNSA. Trimming pared 7 bases from V and 6 bases from J, leaving 21 bases between. This CDR3 is built from 15 residues. CDR3 sequence reads: CASTTPPTGLDGYTF. The CDR3 coding sequence is TGTGCCAGCACGACCCCACCCACAGGTTTGGATGGCTACACCTTC.

This clonotype was counted ten times or more. V and J are TRBV9 and TRBJ2-5, with D perhaps assigned TRBD1 or TRBD2 (6 bases each). The CDR3 is 15 residues long. The V end was cut by 7 bases, the J end by 0 bases, with 16 bases between. The germline CDR1 and CDR2 sequences are SGDLS and YYNGEE. CDR3 bases: TGTGCCAGCTCCAAGGGGGGAGTGTACCAAGAGACCCAGTACTTC. Translation: CASSKGGVYQETQYF.

The J gene is TRBJ2-3, the V gene TRBV19; D may be TRBD2 (6 bases). Germline assignment: CDR1 LNHDA and CDR2 SQIVND (reference sequence). Trimming took off 6 bases at V and 1 base at J, with 11 bases between the two ends. The CDR3 is 14 amino acids. In DNA, the CDR3 is TGTGCCAGTAGCAGGACGGGAGGCACAGATACGCAGTATTTT. It is translated as CASSRTGGTDTQYF.

This clonotype was picked up one time. The V gene is TRBV20-1, the J gene TRBJ2-7, with TRBD1 identical over 8 bases. V shed 5 bases, J shed 0 bases, and the junction held 3 bases outside the gene matches. The CDR3 has 13 amino acids. CDR1 is DFQATT and CDR2 is SNEGSKA in the germline V gene (reference sequence). CDR3 sequence reads: CSAEDRVSYEQYF. The CDR3 coding sequence is TGCAGTGCTGAGGACAGGGTCTCCTACGAGCAGTACTTC.

The genes are TRBV25-1 and TRBJ2-3; D perhaps matches TRBD1 (5 bases). The CDR3 extends over 13 amino acids. V was clipped by 7 bases and J by 5 bases, with 13 bases between them. CDR1 MGHDK and CDR2 SYGVNS come from the germline V gene. The CDR3 nucleotides read TGTGCCAGCACCGAAGGGGCCGGAGATACGCAGTATTTT. Its protein product is CASTEGAGDTQYF.

Worth noting for this clonotype: Compared with germline, one end of the junction differs, possibly owing to a read error. The CDR3 spells CSAPTDRGRGYIF. CDR3 DNA: TGCAGTGCACCTACGGACAGGGGTCGTGGCTACATCTTC. The chain combines TRBV20-1 with TRBJ1-2; 9 bases are a match to TRBD1. The CDR3 spans 13 residues. The V gene's germline CDR1 is DFQATT and CDR2 SNEGSKA (reference sequence).

The table lists this clonotype with many counts. Written as DNA, the CDR3 is TGTGCCACGCTACCCGGACAACTCACTGAAGCTTTCTTT. Translating gives CATLPGQLTEAFF. The V and J genes are TRBV10-3 and TRBJ1-1, with D possibly being TRBD1 (5 bases). Germline-derived CDR1 and CDR2 are ENHRY and SYGVKD. The ends were cut back, 10 bases at V and 4 bases at J, with 16 bases in the middle. The CDR3 runs 13 residues.

The CDR3 reads CASGRDQGLTDTQYF. The CDR3 coding sequence is TGTGCCAGTGGCCGAGACCAGGGTCTGACAGATACGCAGTATTTT. The rearrangement links TRBV7-8 to TRBJ2-3; the D gene is possibly TRBD1 (5 bases). Germline V CDR1 and CDR2: SGHVS, FQNEAQ. The germline V and J ends were trimmed by 9 bases and 3 bases, with 19 bases remaining between them. The CDR3 runs 15 residues.

The chain has TRBV7-2 and TRBJ2-7, with TRBD1 matching over 10 bases. The trim removed 5 bases at V and 7 bases at J, leaving 11 bases unmatched. The CDR3 loop spans 15 amino acids. Germline assignment: CDR1 SGHTA and CDR2 FQGNSA. CDR3 nucleotide sequence: TGTGCCAGCAGCCTACACTTGACAGGGGGCAGTGAGCAGTACTTC. It translates to CASSLHLTGGSEQYF.

Many counts were recorded for this clonotype. This sequence joins TRBV9 and TRBJ2-4; 7 nucleotides match TRBD1. The V gene end was trimmed by 8 bases and the J gene end by 6 bases; junction bases not matched to a gene: 8. Germline CDR1 reads SGDLS; CDR2 reads YYNGEE. The CDR3 totals 13 residues. The CDR3 region is CASGRGRGNIQYF. The CDR3 bases are TGTGCCAGTGGAAGGGGGCGAGGAAACATTCAGTACTTC. The variable domain in full, completed from reference TRBV9 and TRBJ2-4, reads DSGVTQTPKHLITATGQRVTLRCSPRSGDLSVYWYQQSLDQGLQFLIQYYNGEERAKGNILERFSAQQFPDLHSELNLSSLELGDSALYFCASGRGRGNIQYFGAGTRLSVL.